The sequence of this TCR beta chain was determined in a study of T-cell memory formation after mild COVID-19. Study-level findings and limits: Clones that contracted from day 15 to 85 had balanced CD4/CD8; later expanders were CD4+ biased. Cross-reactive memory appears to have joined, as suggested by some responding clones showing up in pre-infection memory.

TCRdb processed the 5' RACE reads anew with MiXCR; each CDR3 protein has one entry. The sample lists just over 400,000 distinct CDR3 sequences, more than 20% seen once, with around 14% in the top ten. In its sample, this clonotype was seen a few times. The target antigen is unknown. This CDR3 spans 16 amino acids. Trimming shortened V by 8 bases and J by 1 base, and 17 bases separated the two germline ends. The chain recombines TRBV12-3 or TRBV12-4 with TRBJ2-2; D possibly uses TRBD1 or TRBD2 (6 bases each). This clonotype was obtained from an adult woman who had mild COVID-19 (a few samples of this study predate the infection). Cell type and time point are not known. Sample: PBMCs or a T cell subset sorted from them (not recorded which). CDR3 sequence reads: CASRPGAWLNTGELFF. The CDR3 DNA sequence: TGTGCCAGCCGCCCGGGGGCCTGGTTGAACACCGGGGAGCTGTTTTTT.